The clone carrying this T cell receptor (beta chain) has a single count. The sample comes from a study of blood T cell repertoires in COVID-19. About the research overall: COVID-19 samples, acute and convalescent, were from the United States, Italy and Spain. The analysed material was cDNA or gDNA that came from T cells, B-cell-depleted T cells, or PBMCs.

This CDR3 has 16 amino acids. CDR1 and CDR2 from the germline V gene are SSHAT and FNYEAQ (reference sequence). As handled by the study authors: How many nucleated cells were present was estimated from reference gene primer amplification. TCRdb keeps only in-frame clones here, not all; method: immunoSEQ multiplex PCR. For V, J and clone size, that table is used; D and trimming come from the DNA. The data contain fewer than 250,000 clones, approximately 90% of them singletons. The Seattle site enrolled patients during active infection and followed them longitudinally. Sequences were obtained from peripheral blood. This chain links TRBV7-7 with TRBJ1-2; TRBD1 agrees at 10 bases. This clonotype was obtained from a man aged 50 to 60 with COVID-19, enrolled during active disease. Here the CDR3 reads CVFSPDRGDYNYGYTF. As DNA, the CDR3 is TGTGTTTTTTCTCCGGACAGGGGGGATTACAACTATGGCTACACCTTC.